Listed below are T cell receptor beta chains from one sample, sequenced in a study of blood T cells in healthy people across ages. TCRdb passed the 5' RACE reads through MiXCR, listing each CDR3 protein once. This sample has approximately 400,000 distinct CDR3 sequences, with 45% to 60% found just once. Sequenced: blood. These receptors originate from a man aged 55 to 70 in good health. The CDR3 runs from the conserved cysteine through the conserved F or W. D genes are given only for firm matches. Size values are once, few and many counts, or a class for expanded clones, and some rows have none.

j_call: TRBJ1-4
clone_size: few
v_call: TRBV3-1
d_call: -
cdr3_nt: TGTGCCAGCAGCGGGCCCGGGGCAGGGTCTGAAAAACTGTTTTTT
cdr3_aa: CASSGPGAGSEKLFF

j_call: TRBJ2-1
clone_size: few
v_call: TRBV3-1
d_call: -
cdr3_nt: TGTGCCAGCAGCCAACATGGAGGCGAGCAGTTCTTC
cdr3_aa: CASSQHGGEQFF

j_call: TRBJ2-5
clone_size: -
v_call: TRBV20-1
d_call: TRBD2
cdr3_nt: TGCAGTGCTAGTGGCGGGAGGGCCCTAGAGACCCAGTACTTC
cdr3_aa: CSASGGRALETQYF

j_call: TRBJ2-3
clone_size: -
v_call: TRBV7-9
d_call: -
cdr3_nt: TGTGCCAGCAGCTCCGTGTCAGGGTTGGGGACAGATACGCAGTATTTT
cdr3_aa: CASSSVSGLGTDTQYF

j_call: TRBJ2-7
clone_size: -
v_call: TRBV29-1
d_call: TRBD2
cdr3_nt: TGCAGCGTTGAATTAATAGCGGGGGCCCCAAACGAGCAGTACTTC
cdr3_aa: CSVELIAGAPNEQYF

j_call: TRBJ2-5
clone_size: -
v_call: TRBV11-2
d_call: TRBD2
cdr3_nt: TGTGTCAGCAGCCTGCTTCCTAGCGGGGGGGGGCAAGAGACCCAGTACTTC
cdr3_aa: CVSSLLPSGGGQETQYF

j_call: TRBJ1-2
clone_size: -
v_call: TRBV29-1
d_call: -
cdr3_nt: TGCAGCGTGGTTACGGGAAACTATGGCTACACCTTC
cdr3_aa: CSVVTGNYGYTF

j_call: TRBJ1-4
clone_size: -
v_call: TRBV7-9
d_call: -
cdr3_nt: TGTGCCAGCAGCCGGTACTTCACCTCAACTAATGAAAAACTGTTTTTT
cdr3_aa: CASSRYFTSTNEKLFF

j_call: TRBJ2-7
clone_size: -
v_call: TRBV12-3/TRBV12-4
d_call: TRBD2
cdr3_nt: TGTGCCAGCAGTTTAGTTGGGCTAGCGGGAGTTAGCGAGCAGTACTTC
cdr3_aa: CASSLVGLAGVSEQYF

j_call: TRBJ2-3
clone_size: -
v_call: TRBV12-3/TRBV12-4
d_call: -
cdr3_nt: TGTGCCAGCAGTTTTTCCAGGGGCACAGATACGCAGTATTTT
cdr3_aa: CASSFSRGTDTQYF

j_call: TRBJ1-6
clone_size: -
v_call: TRBV12-3/TRBV12-4
d_call: -
cdr3_nt: TGTGCCAGCAGTAGGCAGGTGGGGAATTCACCCCTCCACTTT
cdr3_aa: CASSRQVGNSPLHF

j_call: TRBJ2-7
clone_size: -
v_call: TRBV28
d_call: -
cdr3_nt: TGTGCCAGCACCAGGAGGGCAACCTACGAGCAGTACTTC
cdr3_aa: CASTRRATYEQYF

j_call: TRBJ2-4
clone_size: -
v_call: TRBV6-2/TRBV6-3
d_call: -
cdr3_nt: TGTGCCAGCAGCTCACAAGACCAGGTGGGGTTATGGATTCAGTACTTC
cdr3_aa: CASSSQDQVGLWIQYF

j_call: TRBJ2-1
clone_size: -
v_call: TRBV20-1
d_call: -
cdr3_nt: TGCAGTGCTAGAGGGCTACGCTACAATGAGCAGTTCTTC
cdr3_aa: CSARGLRYNEQFF

j_call: TRBJ2-1
clone_size: few
v_call: TRBV6-2/TRBV6-3
d_call: -
cdr3_nt: TGTGCCAGCACCAGACCGGGGGGCAGTGAGCAGTTCTTC
cdr3_aa: CASTRPGGSEQFF

j_call: TRBJ2-7
clone_size: -
v_call: TRBV29-1
d_call: TRBD1
cdr3_nt: TGCAGCGTCCGCCGGGACAGGGTCGCCGAGCAGTACTTC
cdr3_aa: CSVRRDRVAEQYF

j_call: TRBJ2-3
clone_size: many
v_call: TRBV9
d_call: TRBD2
cdr3_nt: TGTGCCAGCAGCGTAAACCCTAGCGGGCAAGATACGCAGTATTTT
cdr3_aa: CASSVNPSGQDTQYF

j_call: TRBJ2-5
clone_size: -
v_call: TRBV4-3
d_call: -
cdr3_nt: TGCGCCAGCAGCCAAGGAACATCCCTAGCGTTCCAAGAGACCCAGTACTTC
cdr3_aa: CASSQGTSLAFQETQYF

j_call: TRBJ2-6
clone_size: few
v_call: TRBV7-6
d_call: -
cdr3_nt: TGTGCCAGCAGCCCTAGCGTCGGGGCCAACGTCCTGACTTTC
cdr3_aa: CASSPSVGANVLTF

j_call: TRBJ2-5
clone_size: few
v_call: TRBV3-1
d_call: -
cdr3_nt: TGTGCCAGCAGCCAACTGGGAGAGACCCAGTACTTC
cdr3_aa: CASSQLGETQYF

j_call: TRBJ2-5
clone_size: once
v_call: TRBV7-2
d_call: -
cdr3_nt: TGTGCCAGCAGCCTAAGAGGGAGCGGCAATGAGCAGTACTTC
cdr3_aa: CASSLRGSGNEQYF

j_call: TRBJ2-2
clone_size: -
v_call: TRBV7-6
d_call: -
cdr3_nt: TGTGCCAGCAGCTCCCCCGCGAGTAACACCGGGGAGCTGTTTTTT
cdr3_aa: CASSSPASNTGELFF

j_call: TRBJ1-5
clone_size: -
v_call: TRBV29-1
d_call: -
cdr3_nt: TGCAGCGTTGGGGAGGCAGGGGGCAATCAGCCCCAGCATTTT
cdr3_aa: CSVGEAGGNQPQHF

j_call: TRBJ2-1
clone_size: few
v_call: TRBV20-1
d_call: -
cdr3_nt: TGCAGTGCTAGACGTACAAATATACCGTTCTTC
cdr3_aa: CSARRTNIPFF